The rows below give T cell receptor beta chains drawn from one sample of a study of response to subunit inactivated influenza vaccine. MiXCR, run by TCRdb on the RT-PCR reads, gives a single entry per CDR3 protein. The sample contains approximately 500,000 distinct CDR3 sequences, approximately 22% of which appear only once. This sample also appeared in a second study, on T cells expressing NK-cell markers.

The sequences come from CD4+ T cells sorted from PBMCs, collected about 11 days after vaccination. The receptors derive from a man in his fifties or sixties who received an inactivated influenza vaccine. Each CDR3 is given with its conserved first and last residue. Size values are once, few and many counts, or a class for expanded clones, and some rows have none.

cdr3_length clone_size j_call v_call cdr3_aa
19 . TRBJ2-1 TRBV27 CASSFLGQVAKSVTREQFF
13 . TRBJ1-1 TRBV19 CASTIHMNTEAFF
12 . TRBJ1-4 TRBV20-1 CSARGVNEKLFF
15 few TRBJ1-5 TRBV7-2 CASSLGRVSNQPQHF
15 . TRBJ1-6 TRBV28 CASRPEDSANSPLHF
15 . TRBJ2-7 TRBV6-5 CASSYSAGQTYEQYF
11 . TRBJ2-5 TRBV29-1 CSVEGQETQYF
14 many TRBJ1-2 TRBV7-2 CASSITDQGYGYTF
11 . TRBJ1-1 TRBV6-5 CASMGYTEAFF
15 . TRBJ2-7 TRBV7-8 CASSWGHQKSIEQYF
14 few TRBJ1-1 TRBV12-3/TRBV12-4 CASSLRKGRTEAFF
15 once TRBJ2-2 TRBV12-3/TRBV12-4 CASSLLGTNTGELFF
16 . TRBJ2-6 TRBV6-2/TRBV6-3 CASSPDRGTGANVLTF
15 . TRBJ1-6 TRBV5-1 CASSPGTGDNSPLHF
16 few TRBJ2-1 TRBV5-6 CASSSGLSSSYNEQFF
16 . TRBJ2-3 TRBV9 CASSFRLATSTDTQYF
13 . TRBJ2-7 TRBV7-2 CASSLEKGYEQYF
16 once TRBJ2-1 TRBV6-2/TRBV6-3 CASSQIGLAHYNEQFF
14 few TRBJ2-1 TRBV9 CASSVGEIYNEQFF
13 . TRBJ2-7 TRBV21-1 CATCTRYAYEQYF
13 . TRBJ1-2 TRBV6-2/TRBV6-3 CASSYKGNVGYTF
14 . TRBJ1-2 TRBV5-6 CASSLVSQEYGYTF
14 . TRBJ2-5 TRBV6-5 CASSYSTSRETQYF
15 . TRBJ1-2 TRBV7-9 CASSLRDRGLYGYTF
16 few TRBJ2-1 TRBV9 CASSVGGAPSYNEQFF
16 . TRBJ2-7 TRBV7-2 CASSLRSGQGIYEQYF
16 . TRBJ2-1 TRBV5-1 CASSLLSLAGNNEQFF
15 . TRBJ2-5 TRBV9 CASSTRQGGQETQYF
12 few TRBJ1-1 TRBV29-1 CSVGQGGTEAFF
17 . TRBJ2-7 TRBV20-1 CSARDLRKLAGAYEQYF
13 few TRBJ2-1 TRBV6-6 CASYGTGGNEQFF